The rows below give T cell receptor beta chains drawn from one sample of a study of untreated major depressive disorder. Method: immunoSEQ multiplex PCR; TCRdb's copy keeps in-frame clones and lacks some. The sample records 20,000 or so clones, 80% to 95% being singletons. Sequenced input: CD4+ T cells from PBMCs. Receptor source: a woman between 35 and 50 years old with major depressive disorder. Both conserved end residues are trimmed from each CDR3. Where a row states a size, it is once, few, many or the class of an expanded clone; other rows omit it.

TRBV9	-	13	ASSVGGEANQPQH
TRBV7-9	-	12	ASSLGGQVTEAF
TRBV13	-	13	ASSPTGAALYGYT
TRBV4-2	-	13	ASSLGGLSTGELF
TRBV27	-	11	ATARTGKNIQY
TRBV6-5	-	14	ASSYSRTGGGYGYT
TRBV28	once	13	ASTDTRGGRSPLH
TRBV11-2	-	13	ASSLEGLGNQPQH
TRBV5-1	-	12	ASSLEGQDEKLF
TRBV23-1	-	13	ASPLAGFGVSGYT
TRBV7-9	-	11	ASSFRQSYGYT
TRBV10-3	-	10	AISGSRETQY
TRBV4-1	-	16	ASSQDGSSRVLYNEQF
TRBV2	-	14	ASRATGTGGKSGYT
TRBV7-9	-	9	ASSSEYGYT
TRBV5-1	-	12	ASTTGRGDTEAF
TRBV7-2	-	13	ASSLDKGRNYGYT
TRBV10-2	-	14	ASSGTESNQGEKLF
TRBV10-1	-	11	ASSRNTNTEAF
TRBV5-6	-	13	ASSLGSSAGTEAF
TRBV9	-	12	ASRWRADVYGYT
TRBV5-1	-	12	ASSPLGTNNEQF
TRBV7-9	-	15	ASSRSPGQGDHYGYT
TRBV11-2	-	12	ASSLAAPSETQY
TRBV5-4	-	11	ASSLIDTYEQY
TRBV4-1	-	12	ASSKGENTGELF
TRBV7-7	-	11	ASSLTQDNEQF
TRBV19	-	11	ASSIRGLDGYT
TRBV7-8	-	12	ASSLEGGYNEQF
TRBV15	once	16	ATSSGRYRDSWNTEAF
TRBV6-1	-	13	ASIRMAGGDYGYT
TRBV27	-	11	ASSKENGLEAF
TRBV2	-	9	ASGQNTEAF
TRBV9	-	14	ASSVSGRSAQETQY
TRBV14	few	10	ASSQDRVLYT
TRBV7-9	-	13	ASSLSELAKNIQY
TRBV11-2	-	15	ASSALTSEVYNNEQF
TRBV7-3	-	11	ASSLIGGSEAF
TRBV7-6	-	13	ASSTLAGTTGELF